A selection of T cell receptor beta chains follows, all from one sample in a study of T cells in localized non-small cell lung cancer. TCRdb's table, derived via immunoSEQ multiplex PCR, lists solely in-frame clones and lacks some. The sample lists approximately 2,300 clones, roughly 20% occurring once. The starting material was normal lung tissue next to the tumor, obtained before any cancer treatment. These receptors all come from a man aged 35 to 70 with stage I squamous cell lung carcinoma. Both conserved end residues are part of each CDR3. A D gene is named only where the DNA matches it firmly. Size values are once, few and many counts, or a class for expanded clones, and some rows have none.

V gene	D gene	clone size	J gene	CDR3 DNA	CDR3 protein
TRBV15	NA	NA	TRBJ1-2	TGTGCCACCAGCAGAGCCGGGACGGGGAATGGCTACACCTTC	CATSRAGTGNGYTF
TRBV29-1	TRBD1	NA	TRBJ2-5	TGCAGCGTTGAACGATTCAGGGGGCGAGAGACCCAGTACTTC	CSVERFRGRETQYF
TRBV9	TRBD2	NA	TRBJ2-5	TGTGCCAGCAGCGTGGGAGCGGGAGCGTGTGAGACCCAGTACTTC	CASSVGAGACETQYF
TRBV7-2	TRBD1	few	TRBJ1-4	TGTGCCAGCAGCACAGGGGATCGAGAAAAACTGTTTTTT	CASSTGDREKLFF
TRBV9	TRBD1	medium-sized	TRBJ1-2	TGTGCCAGCAGTGAAAGGGGGCCTAACTATGGCTACACCTTC	CASSERGPNYGYTF
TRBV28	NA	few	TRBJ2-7	TGTGCCAGCAGTTTAGCAGGGGAACTCTCCTACGAGCAGTACTTC	CASSLAGELSYEQYF
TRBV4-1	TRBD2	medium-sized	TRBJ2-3	TGCGCCAGCAGCCAAGGGACTAGCGGACTAGATACGCAGTATTTT	CASSQGTSGLDTQYF
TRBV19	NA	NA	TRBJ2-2	TGTGCCAGCCGGCCGGGACTCAGCACCGGGGAGCTGTTTTTT	CASRPGLSTGELFF
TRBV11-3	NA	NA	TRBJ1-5	TGTGCCAGCAGCCGCCGGGACACCGATCAGCCCCAGCATTTT	CASSRRDTDQPQHF
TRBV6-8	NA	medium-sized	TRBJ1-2	TGTGCCAGCAGTTTTGGGCCCCAGGGGGGCTACACCTTC	CASSFGPQGGYTF
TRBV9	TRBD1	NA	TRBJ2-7	TGTGCCAGCAGTGCCGACAGGGTCGAGCAGTACTTC	CASSADRVEQYF
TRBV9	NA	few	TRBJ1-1	TGTGCCAGCAGCGTAGAACCTATGAACACTGAAGCTTTCTTT	CASSVEPMNTEAFF